This entry lists 22 T cell receptor beta chains sequenced from one sample in a study of T-cell reconstitution after alpha-beta-depleted transplantation in children. The TCRbeta library incorporated unique molecular identifiers. TCRdb used MiXCR to reprocess the PCR reads, holding one entry per CDR3 protein. The sample shows some 140,000 distinct CDR3 sequences, about 9.5% of them seen only once. The sequenced sample was PBMCs, mostly from graft donor cells, obtained 180 days after TCRalphabeta/CD19-depleted stem cell transplant. The receptors here all came from a girl less than two years old who had a stem cell transplant for combined immunodeficiency, so the T cells may come from the graft donor.

This chain joins TRBV20-1 and TRBJ2-7; TRBD1 matches 8 bases. Germline V gene lookup returns CDR1 DFQATT and CDR2 SNEGSKA (reference sequence). V lost 6 bases, J lost 4 bases, and 11 bases stayed unmatched. This CDR3 is 14 amino acids long. The CDR3 protein is CSAGGQETSYEQYF. DNA for the CDR3: TGCAGTGCGGGGGGACAGGAAACGTCTTACGAGCAGTACTTC.

In its sample, this clonotype was seen a few times. The chain employs TRBV6-5 and TRBJ2-5; TRBD1 or TRBD2 may be the D gene (7 bases each). V was pared by 10 bases and J by 5 bases, with 14 bases between. CDR3 size: 12 residues. Germline V lookup: CDR1 MNHEY, CDR2 SVGAGI. The CDR3 reads CATHRGGETQYF. Written as DNA, the CDR3 is TGTGCCACCCACAGGGGAGGGGAGACCCAGTACTTC.

This clonotype was seen only a few times. The chain employs TRBV18 and TRBJ2-1, with 12 bases that match TRBD2. This CDR3 has 15 amino acids. Germline CDR1 is KGHSH and CDR2 is LQKENI. The V segment lost 3 bases and the J segment 9 bases; nucleotides outside the gene matches: 6. CDR3 DNA: TGTGCCAGCTCACCCCAGACTAGCGGGGGCGGTGAGCAGTTCTTC. This codes for CASSPQTSGGGEQFF.

The J gene is TRBJ1-2, the V gene TRBV10-3; D not resolved. The germline V gene has CDR1 ENHRY and CDR2 SYGVKD. Trimming left V 0 bases short and J 1 base short, with 9 bases between. The CDR3 is made up of 15 amino acids. Written as DNA, the CDR3 is TGTGCCATCAGTGAGTCGGGCGAAATTAACTATGGCTACACCTTC. Translation gives CAISESGEINYGYTF.

This clonotype was detected ten times or more. V usage is TRBV4-3 and J usage is TRBJ1-1; D call uncertain. The CDR3 is 14 residues long. Trimming stripped 0 bases from V and 2 bases from J, with 7 bases between. Looked up from germline, CDR1 is LGHNA and CDR2 is YSLEER. Here the CDR3 DNA reads TGCGCCAGCAGCCAAGAAGTAGCTAACACTGAAGCTTTCTTT. Residues: CASSQEVANTEAFF.

This clonotype was seen more than once but under ten times. The chain links TRBV7-9 to TRBJ2-3, with TRBD1 matching 8 bases. Trimming at V came to 5 bases and at J to 2 bases, leaving 9 bases not matched to a gene. The CDR3 runs 16 residues. CDR1 and CDR2 (germline): SEHNR, FQNEAQ (reference sequence). This chain's CDR3 is CASSHLARGLTDTQYF. CDR3 DNA: TGTGCCAGCAGCCACCTCGCCAGGGGGCTCACAGATACGCAGTATTTT. Drawing the rest from reference TRBV7-9 and TRBJ2-3, the complete variable domain is DTGVSQNPRHKITKRGQNVTFRCDPISEHNRLYWYRQTLGQGPEFLTYFQNEAQLEKSRLLSDRFSAERPKGSFSTLEIQRTEQGDSAMYLCASSHLARGLTDTQYFGPGTRLTVL.

This clonotype was counted a few times. The chain joins TRBV7-2 to TRBJ1-1, with 7 bases fitting TRBD1. Germline-derived CDR1 and CDR2 are SGHTA and FQGNSA. V dropped 5 bases and J dropped 1; count of bases not matched to a gene: 10. CDR3 length: 16 residues. The CDR3 DNA sequence: TGTGCCAGCAGCCCTCGACCCGGGACAGAGAACACTGAAGCTTTCTTT. It specifies CASSPRPGTENTEAFF.

This clonotype was seen ten or more times. V gene TRBV28 combines with J gene TRBJ2-1; D not resolved. CDR1 and CDR2 from the germline V gene are MDHEN and SYDVKM. The CDR3 loop spans 12 amino acids. Trimming shortened V by 6 bases and J by 0 bases, and 3 bases separated the two germline ends. CDR3 protein: CASRPSYNEQFF. The CDR3 nucleotides are TGTGCCAGCAGACCCTCCTACAATGAGCAGTTCTTC.

This clonotype was detected only a few times. This chain connects TRBV7-9 to TRBJ2-7, with D possibly matching TRBD2 (5 bases). This CDR3 spans 14 amino acids. Trimming removed 3 bases from V and 4 bases from J, with 13 bases in between. Germline assignment: CDR1 SEHNR and CDR2 FQNEAQ (reference sequence). The CDR3: CASSFSLGTYEQYF. The DNA of the CDR3 is TGTGCCAGCAGCTTCTCACTAGGAACTTACGAGCAGTACTTC.

The chain links TRBV5-1 to TRBJ2-3, with D hard to call. The ends were cut back, 7 bases at V and 5 bases at J, with 8 bases in the middle. The CDR3 has 11 amino acids. CDR1 and CDR2 (germline): SGHRS, YFSETQ. The CDR3 DNA reads TGCGCCAGCCTTTTCAGAGATACGCAGTATTTT. Protein: CASLFRDTQYF.

This clonotype has just a few counts. The chain recombines TRBV10-3 with TRBJ2-7; D perhaps matches TRBD1 (6 bases). CDR1 is ENHRY and CDR2 is SYGVKD in the germline V gene. V lost 10 bases, J lost 4 bases, and 17 bases lay in between. This CDR3 has 13 residues. CDR3 nucleotides: TGTGCCAGCAAGTGGGACACCGCTTACGAGCAGTACTTC. This gives the protein CASKWDTAYEQYF.

This clonotype was counted between two and nine times. The V call is TRBV24-1, the J call TRBJ2-2; a possible D gene is TRBD1 (6 bases). Trimming took 5 bases from V and 8 from J, leaving 14 bases between them. From germline, CDR1 is KGHDR and CDR2 SFDVKD. The CDR3 is 14 amino acids. The CDR3 protein is CATSVAQGNGELFF. In nucleotides, the CDR3 is TGTGCCACCAGTGTCGCACAGGGAAATGGGGAGCTGTTTTTT.

This clonotype has just a few counts. The chain recombines TRBV29-1 with TRBJ2-1; 10 nucleotides match TRBD2. The CDR3 totals 15 residues. CDR1 SQVTM and CDR2 ANQGSEA come from the germline V gene. The junction had 6 bases not matched to a gene; V was cut back by 7 bases and J by 0 bases. The chain's CDR3 is CSAGSSGSSYNEQFF. The DNA for the CDR3 is TGCAGCGCCGGGTCTAGCGGGAGCTCCTACAATGAGCAGTTCTTC.

The rearrangement joins TRBV12-3 or TRBV12-4 to TRBJ2-2; 7 bases match TRBD2. Unmatched junction bases numbered 17, after V lost 5 bases and J lost 5 bases. This CDR3 comprises 18 residues. CDR3: CASSPDGGGRRKTGELFF. Written as DNA, the CDR3 is TGTGCCAGCAGTCCTGACGGTGGCGGGAGACGTAAAACCGGGGAGCTGTTTTTT.

In this sample, this clonotype turned up a few times. This sequence joins TRBV10-3 and TRBJ2-7; TRBD2 aligns across 9 bases. J gave up 4 bases and V 10 bases, and 8 bases lay outside the gene matches. Germline V lookup: CDR1 ENHRY, CDR2 SYGVKD. CDR3 size: 13 residues. This CDR3 is CATTTSGRYEQYF. The CDR3 coding sequence is TGTGCCACTACGACTAGCGGAAGGTACGAGCAGTACTTC.

This clonotype was seen a handful of times. The chain employs TRBV12-3 or TRBV12-4 and TRBJ2-2; D is undetermined. Trimming took 5 bases from V and 8 from J, leaving 12 bases between them. This CDR3 is 13 amino acids long. DNA for the CDR3: TGTGCCAGCAGTCCCCTCCCTGTGGGGGAGCTGTTTTTT. Amino acids: CASSPLPVGELFF.

This clonotype was counted a few times. The V gene is TRBV12-3 or TRBV12-4, the J gene TRBJ1-2; the D is unclear. Trimming took 2 bases from V and 8 from J, leaving 9 bases between them. This CDR3 is 12 amino acids long. CDR3 in DNA: TGTGCCAGCAGTTTAAGCCAGATGGGCTACACCTTC. Its translation is CASSLSQMGYTF.

This clonotype was recorded once. This sequence joins TRBV7-9 and TRBJ1-2; D is ambiguous. V was trimmed by 7 bases and J by 7 bases, leaving 22 bases between them. The germline V gene has CDR1 SEHNR and CDR2 FQNEAQ (reference sequence). The length of the CDR3 is 15 residues. CDR3 nucleotide sequence: TGTGCCAGCACTCGCACGAAGTCGTCGCTCGGTGGCTACACCTTC. Translating gives CASTRTKSSLGGYTF.

As concerns this clonotype: One junction end does not reproduce the germline sequence, and a read error may be involved. CDR3 in amino acids: CASNYVNTEAFF. CDR3 nucleotides: TGTGCCAGCAATTACGTCAACACTGAAGCTTTCTTT. The chain links TRBV6-2 or TRBV6-3 to TRBJ1-1; the D is unclear. The CDR3 is 12 amino acids. Germline V gene sequence: CDR1 MNHEY, CDR2 SVGEGT.

This clonotype was detected a few times. The rearrangement uses TRBV20-1 and TRBJ2-3; D may correspond to TRBD1 or TRBD2 (7 bases each). CDR1 is DFQATT and CDR2 is SNEGSKA in the germline V gene (reference sequence). V dropped 5 bases and J dropped 2 bases, with 20 bases sitting between them. CDR3 size: 16 residues. CDR3 loop: CSALPPGGAHTDTQYF. The CDR3 DNA reads TGCAGTGCTTTACCCCCAGGGGGGGCCCACACAGATACGCAGTATTTT.

This clonotype has more than one count but fewer than ten. The J gene is TRBJ2-5, the V gene TRBV20-1, with D perhaps TRBD1 or TRBD2 (5 bases each). The germline V gene has CDR1 DFQATT and CDR2 SNEGSKA (reference sequence). The length of the CDR3 is 14 residues. Trimming left V 5 bases short and J 5 bases short, with 18 bases between. CDR3 DNA sequence: TGCAGTGCTGCAGGGACCCCGAGTTGGGAGACCCAGTACTTC. Translation gives CSAAGTPSWETQYF.

This clonotype has a handful of counts. This chain uses TRBV20-1 with TRBJ2-7, with D unclear. The CDR3 totals 14 residues. The germline CDR1 and CDR2 sequences are DFQATT and SNEGSKA (reference sequence). The V end lost 4 bases, the J end lost 2 bases, and 15 bases lay between the germline ends. The CDR3 bases are TGCAGTGCTACGGGCCGGTTGGCAACCTACGAGCAGTACTTC. Translation: CSATGRLATYEQYF.